This T cell receptor beta chain was sequenced for a study of blood T cell repertoires in COVID-19. Turning to the study itself: Whether acute or convalescent, the COVID-19 samples came from the United States, Italy and Spain. PBMCs, B-cell-depleted T cells, or T cells provided the cDNA or gDNA that made up the material.

With 3 bases removed from V and 4 bases from J, the gap between germline ends came to 18 bases. The CDR3 has 16 residues. Germline assignment: CDR1 SGHRS and CDR2 YFSETQ. Per the authors' pipeline: Reference gene primer amplification gave estimated nucleated cell counts. Sequencing used immunoSEQ multiplex PCR; TCRdb keeps in-frame clones, though not all of them. V and J calls plus clone size are reproduced from that table; the DNA served to infer D and trimming. The table records just over 35,000 clones, 88% of them present only once. This receptor was obtained from a human donor in a cohort sampled during active COVID-19. The sample comprised peripheral blood. The chain joins TRBV5-1 to TRBJ2-3, with D tentatively TRBD2 (7 bases). CDR3 DNA sequence: TGCGCCAGCAGCTCGCTTAGAGGAGGGGGGGCAGATACGCAGTATTTT. This sequence encodes CASSSLRGGGADTQYF. Looking up the rest from reference TRBV5-1 and TRBJ2-3 gives the full variable domain: KAGVTQTPRYLIKTRGQQVTLSCSPISGHRSVSWYQQTPGQGLQFLFEYFSETQRNKGNFPGRFSGRQFSNSRSEMNVSTLELGDSALYLCASSSLRGGGADTQYFGPGTRLTVL.